One sample yielded the 15 T cell receptor beta chains listed below, sequenced in a study of Ad26.COV2.S vaccination and SARS-CoV-2 variants. The treatment here: around 19 received Ad26.COV2.S at low or high dose, single or two shots; roughly five received placebo; per-sample allocation not given. Day 63 after the first injection of vaccine or placebo was the sampling time. Assay used: immunoSEQ multiplex PCR; TCRdb lists only in-frame clones, some missing. The table shows 300,000 to 400,000 clones, with 85% occurring only once. The starting material was peripheral blood, obtained in a trial of Ad26.COV2.S vaccine versus placebo. The receptor source for this set is a person between 18 and 65 years old who received the Ad26.COV2.S COVID-19 vaccine or a placebo.

V and J are TRBV11-3 and TRBJ2-5; possibly TRBD1 for D (6 bases). V dropped 5 bases and J dropped 4 bases, with 17 bases sitting between them. The CDR3 is 15 residues long. Germline V lookup: CDR1 SGHNT, CDR2 YENEEA. The CDR3 region has the DNA TGTGCCAGCAGCAAGACAGGCGCTATCCGAGAGACCCAGTACTTC. It encodes CASSKTGAIRETQYF.

This chain joins TRBV19 and TRBJ2-5; the match to TRBD2 covers 13 bases. This CDR3 has 15 amino acids. The V gene's germline CDR1 is LNHDA and CDR2 SQIVND (reference sequence). Trimming took 6 bases from V and 3 from J; bases not matched to a gene: 4. The chain's CDR3 is CASRWTSGGKETQYF. In DNA, the CDR3 is TGTGCCAGTAGATGGACTAGCGGGGGTAAAGAGACCCAGTACTTC.

The chain has TRBV15 and TRBJ2-7; TRBD1 aligns across 9 bases. The CDR3 covers 15 residues. Germline trimming cut 3 bases from V and 1 base from J; bases unmatched to any gene: 4. Per germline, CDR1 LNHNV and CDR2 YYDKDF (reference sequence). This CDR3 is CATSSQGTGSYEQYF. The CDR3 nucleotides are TGTGCCACCAGCAGCCAGGGGACAGGGTCCTACGAGCAGTACTTC. Combining the CDR3 with reference TRBV15 and TRBJ2-7 gives the whole variable domain DAMVIQNPRYQVTQFGKPVTLSCSQTLNHNVMYWYQQKSSQAPKLLFHYYDKDFNNEADTPDNFQSRRPNTSFCFLDIRSPGLGDTAMYLCATSSQGTGSYEQYFGPGTRLTVT.

The V gene is TRBV14, the J gene TRBJ1-3; 10 nucleotides agree with TRBD1. V shed 4 bases and J 3 bases; nucleotides not matched to a gene: 0. Germline CDR1 SGHDN, CDR2 FVKESK. The CDR3 length is 14 residues. The chain's CDR3 is CASSRDRGGNTIYF. The CDR3 nucleotides are TGTGCCAGCAGCCGGGACAGGGGTGGAAACACCATATATTTT.

The CDR3 is CAISESRAAKQETQYF. The CDR3 DNA reads as TGTGCCATCAGTGAGTCGAGGGCAGCCAAACAAGAGACCCAGTACTTC. This chain links TRBV10-3 with TRBJ2-5, with D possibly matching TRBD2 (5 bases). Germline CDR1 is ENHRY and CDR2 is SYGVKD. Trimming took 0 bases from V and 2 from J, leaving 13 bases between them. The length of the CDR3 is 16 residues.

The V gene is TRBV5-6, the J gene TRBJ2-7; 13 bases line up with TRBD2. V was pared by 0 bases and J by 2 bases, with 2 bases of the junction left unmatched. Germline V gene sequence: CDR1 SGHDT, CDR2 YYEEEE. CDR3 length: 16 residues. CDR3 sequence reads: CASSLGGLAGTYEQYF. Here the CDR3 DNA reads TGTGCCAGCAGCTTGGGGGGACTAGCGGGGACCTACGAGCAGTACTTC.

This rearrangement joins TRBV14 to TRBJ1-3, with D perhaps matching TRBD1 (5 bases). Trimming left V 10 bases short and J 4 bases short, with 14 bases between. The CDR3 covers 13 residues. Germline V gives CDR1 SGHDN, CDR2 FVKESK. The CDR3 loop reads CATGRGSGNTIYF. CDR3 bases: TGTGCCACCGGAAGGGGATCCGGAAACACCATATATTTT. The full variable domain, completed using reference TRBV14 and TRBJ1-3, is EAGVTQFPSHSVIEKGQTVTLRCDPISGHDNLYWYRRVMGKEIKFLLHFVKESKQDESGMPNNRFLAERTGGTYSTLKVQPAELEDSGVYFCATGRGSGNTIYFGEGSWLTVV.

This CDR3 reads CASTQTGVMGYTF. The CDR3 DNA is TGTGCCAGCACCCAGACAGGGGTGATGGGCTACACCTTC. The V call is TRBV6-5, the J call TRBJ1-2, with 8 bases fitting TRBD1. The germline gives CDR1 MNHEY, CDR2 SVGAGI. The CDR3 contains 13 residues. The V and J ends lost 7 bases and 8 bases, in that order; junction bases with no gene match: 9.

This rearrangement joins TRBV6-5 to TRBJ2-3; TRBD2 agrees at 10 bases. The CDR3 contains 15 residues. The V gene end was trimmed by 4 bases and the J gene end by 1 base; junction bases not matched to a gene: 2. Germline values: CDR1 MNHEY, CDR2 SVGAGI. CDR3 sequence (DNA): TGTGCCAGCAGTTCCAGCGGGGGGGGCACAGATACGCAGTATTTT. This codes for CASSSSGGGTDTQYF.

The chain has TRBV7-2 and TRBJ2-1; 8 nucleotides align to TRBD1. The CDR3 has 13 residues. V lost 6 bases and J lost 8; bases outside the gene matches: 6. Germline V lookup: CDR1 SGHTA, CDR2 FQGNSA. The CDR3 DNA follows: TGTGCCAGCAGTTACAGGGGGAAGGATGAGCAGTTCTTC. It translates to CASSYRGKDEQFF. Using reference TRBV7-2 and TRBJ2-1 for the parts outside the CDR3, the full variable domain is GAGVSQSPSNKVTEKGKDVELRCDPISGHTALYWYRQSLGQGLEFLIYFQGNSAPDKSGLPSDRFSAERTGGSVSTLTIQRTQQEDSAVYLCASSYRGKDEQFFGPGTRLTVL.

V usage is TRBV6-2 or TRBV6-3 and J usage is TRBJ1-5; D gene uncertain. Deletions cut 0 bases from V and 0 bases from J, with 9 bases between. CDR1 is MNHEY, CDR2 SVGEGT, per germline. The CDR3 runs 16 residues. The CDR3 DNA sequence: TGTGCCAGCAGTTACTCGAGCCGTAATAGCAATCAGCCCCAGCATTTT. Its protein product is CASSYSSRNSNQPQHF.

This clone has just a few counts. The chain carries TRBV7-9 and TRBJ1-5; D may be TRBD1 (5 bases). Germline CDR1 and CDR2: SEHNR and FQNEAQ (reference sequence). CDR3 length: 14 residues. V gave up 3 bases and J gave up 5 bases, with 11 bases separating them. CDR3 nucleotides: TGTGCCAGCAGCTTTTCAGGGCTTGATCAGCCCCAGCATTTT. It is translated as CASSFSGLDQPQHF.

This sequence joins TRBV6-2 or TRBV6-3 and TRBJ2-5; TRBD2 is a possible D gene (5 bases). Trimming stripped 6 bases from V and 0 bases from J, with 14 bases between. This CDR3 spans 15 amino acids. CDR1 is MNHEY and CDR2 is SVGEGT in the germline V gene. The CDR3, as DNA: TGTGCCAGCAGCCTTTTCCGGCGGGACCAAGAGACCCAGTACTTC. The encoded protein is CASSLFRRDQETQYF.

This clone was detected only once. The chain is built from TRBV6-2 or TRBV6-3 and TRBJ2-7; a weak D match, TRBD2 (6 bases). V was shortened by 4 bases and J by 3 bases, with 16 bases between the two germline ends. The CDR3 length is 15 residues. Germline CDR1 MNHEY, CDR2 SVGEGT. CDR3 sequence: CASSSHITSYYEQYF. The CDR3 coding sequence is TGTGCCAGCAGTTCGCACATTACTAGCTACTACGAGCAGTACTTC.

V usage is TRBV3-1 (or the pseudogene TRBV3-2) and J usage is TRBJ2-1; TRBD2 agrees at 15 bases. V shed 6 bases and J 0 bases; nucleotides not matched to a gene: 6. CDR1 and CDR2 from the germline V gene are LGHDT and YNNKEL (reference sequence). The CDR3 is 18 amino acids. CDR3 in DNA: TGTGCCAGCAGGGGTCTGGGACTAGCGGGGGGCTCCTACAATGAGCAGTTCTTC. Protein product: CASRGLGLAGGSYNEQFF.